This TCR beta chain was sequenced in a study of beta chain features in type 1 diabetes. A remark on this clone: Its antigen is currently unknown.

Findings and caveats of the study: For Type 1 diabetes patients, all four CD4+ subsets carried TCRB CDR3s that were moderately but significantly shorter. TCRB repertoires of naive, central memory and Treg cells appeared more similar among patients than among healthy donors.

This CDR3 is 15 amino acids long. V lost 5 bases, J lost 3 bases, and 16 bases lay in between. Germline V gene data show CDR1 as SEHNR and CDR2 as FQNEAQ (reference sequence). The entirety of the isolated RNA underwent reverse transcription, so expressed TCRB transcripts were sequenced. Assay used: immunoSEQ multiplex PCR; TCRdb lists only in-frame clones, some missing. The sample yields roughly 150,000 clones, 9% to 10% seen once. The TCR comes from a woman in her twenties or thirties with type 1 diabetes. Sequences were obtained from central memory CD4+ T cells from blood. This chain connects TRBV7-9 to TRBJ2-5; maybe TRBD1 (6 bases). The CDR3 DNA is TGTGCCAGCAGCCAAGGGAAAAACAGGGAAGAGACCCAGTACTTC. Translating gives CASSQGKNREETQYF.